A selection of T cell receptor beta chains follows, all from one sample in a study of shared clonotypes between healthy human individuals. The repertoire was sequenced with immunoSEQ multiplex PCR; TCRdb's copy has only in-frame clones and lacks some. The table has about 1.9 million clones, about 94% seen once. Sequencing used naive CD8+ T cells from PBMCs. The receptors stem from a man younger than 30 in good health. Some clones in this sample may be carry-over from other donors' samples. CDR3s include the opening cysteine and the closing phenylalanine or tryptophan. D genes are given only for firm matches. Where a row states a size, it is once, few, many or the class of an expanded clone; other rows omit it.

TGCGCCAGCAGCCAACTAGCGGAGTGGGACTACGAGCAGTACTTC	CASSQLAEWDYEQYF	TRBV4-1	TRBJ2-7	.	TRBD2	15
TGTGCCAGCAGCGGGACTAGCCTCACGCGTCTGTTCTTC	CASSGTSLTRLFF	TRBV11-3	TRBJ2-1	.	TRBD2	13
TGCGCCAGCAGCCAAGAGGACAGGCCTGGAGAGACCCAGTACTTC	CASSQEDRPGETQYF	TRBV4-3	TRBJ2-5	.	TRBD1	15
TGTGCCAGCAGCCGGACAGGAGGCTTTACTGAAGCTTTCTTT	CASSRTGGFTEAFF	TRBV27	TRBJ1-1	.	TRBD1	14
TGTGCCAGCAGCTCCAGCCCCCGGGCCCCGGATGAGCAGTTCTTC	CASSSSPRAPDEQFF	TRBV5-6	TRBJ2-1	.	.	15
TGTGCCAGCAGCTTGGAGGGGCCCAGCTCCTACAATGAGCAGTTCTTC	CASSLEGPSSYNEQFF	TRBV5-6	TRBJ2-1	.	.	16
TGTGCCAGCCGATGTAGGACAGGGGAAGACGAAAAACTGTTTTTT	CASRCRTGEDEKLFF	TRBV6-4	TRBJ1-4	.	TRBD1	15
TGTGCCAGTAGTAGCTTGGGCAGCTACGAGCAGTACTTC	CASSSLGSYEQYF	TRBV19	TRBJ2-7	.	.	13
TGTGCCAGTACCCAATCGCTTACTGGGGCCAACGTCCTGACTTTC	CASTQSLTGANVLTF	TRBV19	TRBJ2-6	.	.	15
TGTGCCAGCAGCTCTACTAGCGGGGTGTTAGAGACCCAGTACTTC	CASSSTSGVLETQYF	TRBV7-7	TRBJ2-5	once	TRBD2	15
TGTGCCAGCAGTGACAGGGGGGATGGCTACACCTTC	CASSDRGDGYTF	TRBV6-5	TRBJ1-2	.	TRBD1	12
TGTGCCATCAGTGAGTCTGACAGAGCTGGAAACACCATATATTTT	CAISESDRAGNTIYF	TRBV10-3	TRBJ1-3	.	.	15
TGTGCCAGCAGCCATCCCGTGTTAGGGGCGCGTACAGATACGCAGTATTTT	CASSHPVLGARTDTQYF	TRBV25-1	TRBJ2-3	.	.	17
TGTGCCAGCAGTTTCCAACTGGCCTTGGGGGGCGAGCAGTACTTC	CASSFQLALGGEQYF	TRBV27	TRBJ2-7	.	.	15
TGTGCCAGCAGCCCGGGATGGGGCATATCCTACGAGCAGTACTTC	CASSPGWGISYEQYF	TRBV9	TRBJ2-7	.	.	15
TGTGCCAGCAGTTACATTCGGCGGCCCCCAGGGGAGCTGTTTTTT	CASSYIRRPPGELFF	TRBV6-5	TRBJ2-2	.	.	15
TGTGCCATCAGTGTCGTAGGTGTCATCGGCTATGGCTACACCTTC	CAISVVGVIGYGYTF	TRBV10-3	TRBJ1-2	.	.	15
TGTGCCAGCAGCTCGGGAGTTAACTATGGCTACACCTTC	CASSSGVNYGYTF	TRBV5-6	TRBJ1-2	.	.	13
TGTGCCAGCAGCGCAGACGACGACAGGATTAATGGCTACACCTTC	CASSADDDRINGYTF	TRBV6-5	TRBJ1-2	.	.	15
TGTGCCAGCAGAGCAACGGGGGGGGCCTACGAGCAGTACTTC	CASRATGGAYEQYF	TRBV28	TRBJ2-7	.	TRBD2	14
TGCGCCAGCAGCCAAGATCGAGGGGTTGGAGGAAACACCATATATTTT	CASSQDRGVGGNTIYF	TRBV4-1	TRBJ1-3	.	.	16
TGTGCCAGCAGCTTGGGGTCCCCCGGGGAGCTGTTTTTT	CASSLGSPGELFF	TRBV5-5	TRBJ2-2	once	.	13
TGTGCCAGCAGCCAACCCGGAAACACCATATATTTT	CASSQPGNTIYF	TRBV4-2	TRBJ1-3	.	.	12
TGTGCCAGCAGTTCTCCTACGGGGTCATCGGGTGAAGCTTTCTTT	CASSSPTGSSGEAFF	TRBV27	TRBJ1-1	.	.	15
TGTGCCAGCAGTTACCCGGGACACCAAGACGTCTACGAGCAGTACTTC	CASSYPGHQDVYEQYF	TRBV6-6	TRBJ2-7	.	.	16
TGTGCCACCAGCAGCCCGGGACGAAGGAATGAGCAGTTCTTC	CATSSPGRRNEQFF	TRBV15	TRBJ2-1	.	.	14
TGTGCCAGCAGTGGGGGCGGGGTAAGCACAGATACGCAGTATTTT	CASSGGGVSTDTQYF	TRBV2	TRBJ2-3	.	.	15
TGCAGCGCCCGACTAGCCGCCTCCTACGAGCAGTACTTC	CSARLAASYEQYF	TRBV29-1	TRBJ2-7	.	TRBD2	13
TGTGCCATCAGTGAGGTTAGCGGGAGGAGGTCCTACGAGCAGTACTTC	CAISEVSGRRSYEQYF	TRBV10-3	TRBJ2-7	.	TRBD2	16
TGTGCCAGCAGAGAACGGGCGGGAAAAAGGGGAGATACGCAGTATTTT	CASRERAGKRGDTQYF	TRBV28	TRBJ2-3	.	.	16
TGTGCCAGCAGCCTTCCAGGGGGCCTCGAGCAGTACTTC	CASSLPGGLEQYF	TRBV7-2	TRBJ2-7	.	TRBD1	13
TGCGCCAGCAGCTTGGAACAGGGGCCGACCGGGGAGCTGTTTTTT	CASSLEQGPTGELFF	TRBV5-1	TRBJ2-2	once	TRBD1	15
TGTGCCAGCAGTGATCCCCCGGACCGCTCGCCCCAGCATTTT	CASSDPPDRSPQHF	TRBV6-1	TRBJ1-5	few	.	14
TGCGCCAGCAGTGATGGGCTAGCGGGAGTGACAGATACGCAGTATTTT	CASSDGLAGVTDTQYF	TRBV10-1	TRBJ2-3	.	TRBD2	16
TGTGCCAGCAGCGTAGTAGAGGGGACTGGCACAGATACGCAGTATTTT	CASSVVEGTGTDTQYF	TRBV9	TRBJ2-3	.	.	16
TGTGCCAGCGAGGGACTCAGACGCGGGGAGCTGTTTTTT	CASEGLRRGELFF	TRBV13	TRBJ2-2	.	.	13
TGTGCCAGCAGCCCGCCCGGGACTAGCGGGACTGACTCCTACAATGAGCAGTTCTTC	CASSPPGTSGTDSYNEQFF	TRBV13	TRBJ2-1	.	TRBD2	19
TGTGCCAGCAGCCACAGGGCCGGGGAGCTGTTTTTT	CASSHRAGELFF	TRBV7-2	TRBJ2-2	.	.	12
TGTGCCAGCAGCCACGACGGACCTGGGACTAGCGGATACAATGAGCAGTTCTTC	CASSHDGPGTSGYNEQFF	TRBV4-2	TRBJ2-1	once	TRBD2	18
TGTGCCAGCTCACCCGGGGGGATTGAAAACATTCAGTACTTC	CASSPGGIENIQYF	TRBV27	TRBJ2-4	.	TRBD2	14
TGTGCCAGCAGCTTAGGGACTGGGACTGGCATCCCTCAGCCCCAGCATTTT	CASSLGTGTGIPQPQHF	TRBV13	TRBJ1-5	.	.	17
TGTGCCACCAGCAGATACAGGGGAGGTTCCGGGGAGCTGTTTTTT	CATSRYRGGSGELFF	TRBV15	TRBJ2-2	.	.	15
TGCGCCAGCAGATACCAGGGAGGAGAAGAGACCCAGTACTTC	CASRYQGGEETQYF	TRBV4-1	TRBJ2-5	.	.	14
TGCGCCAGCAGCCAAGCCCTGAGGGCAGGGGGAGATAACTATGGCTACACCTTC	CASSQALRAGGDNYGYTF	TRBV4-1	TRBJ1-2	.	TRBD1	18
TGTGCCACCAGCAGACCCCAGGGACCGCTCAATCAGCCCCAGCATTTT	CATSRPQGPLNQPQHF	TRBV15	TRBJ1-5	.	.	16
TGTGCCAGCAGTTTATATCCTAGCGGGAGGGCAGATACGCAGTATTTT	CASSLYPSGRADTQYF	TRBV28	TRBJ2-3	.	TRBD2	16
TGTGCCAGCAGCCAAGCGGGGGTTCGGACAGATACGCAGTATTTT	CASSQAGVRTDTQYF	TRBV14	TRBJ2-3	.	.	15
TGTGCCAGCAGTGACTATGACAGTCAGCCCCAGCATTTT	CASSDYDSQPQHF	TRBV25-1	TRBJ1-5	.	.	13
TGTGCCAGCAGGTGGACGGGTGCCTACAATGAGCAGTTCTTC	CASRWTGAYNEQFF	TRBV28	TRBJ2-1	.	.	14
TGTGCCAGCAGCCCGGGACTAGCGGGAGCCACCGGGGAGCTGTTTTTT	CASSPGLAGATGELFF	TRBV11-2	TRBJ2-2	.	TRBD2	16
TGTGCCAGCAGCTTAGTACTAGCGGGAGTCTACAATGAGCAGTTCTTC	CASSLVLAGVYNEQFF	TRBV11-2	TRBJ2-1	.	TRBD2	16
TGTGCCAGCAGGATGACTAGCGGGAGAAAAAATGAGCAGTTCTTC	CASRMTSGRKNEQFF	TRBV28	TRBJ2-1	.	TRBD2	15
TGTGCCAGCAGCCAGACTCAGAAGGCAGGATCCTATGGCTACACCTTC	CASSQTQKAGSYGYTF	TRBV7-8	TRBJ1-2	.	.	16
TGCGCCAGCAGCCAAGGACGGGAGTTCTCGGGCGAGCAGTACTTC	CASSQGREFSGEQYF	TRBV4-1	TRBJ2-7	.	.	15
TGTGCCAAGTCGGGAGGGTCACCATCAAAGCCCCAGCATTTT	CAKSGGSPSKPQHF	TRBV27	TRBJ1-5	.	.	14